This T cell receptor beta chain was sequenced in a study of CD8 T cells in Susac syndrome. When the RNA was reverse transcribed, random hexamers were used with an input of about 0.5 to 1 ug. Amplification of TCR beta CDR3 across 54 Vbeta and 13 Jbeta was performed with immunoSEQ multiplex PCR. TCRdb itself ran the immunoSEQ multiplex PCR reads through MiXCR, one entry per CDR3 protein. The sample carries around 71,000 distinct CDR3 sequences, 96% recorded once. V was clipped by 4 bases and J by 1 base, with 10 bases between them. CDR3 length equals 13 residues. The germline V gene has CDR1 DFQATT and CDR2 SNEGSKA (reference sequence). TEMRA cells underwent FACS enrichment and CD8+ and CD4+ T cells underwent negative isolation.

This chain connects TRBV20-1 to TRBJ2-5, with D possibly being TRBD1 (5 bases). The material sequenced was CD4+ T cells from PBMCs. This TCR was sampled from a human donor with multiple sclerosis. CDR3 in DNA: TGCAGTGCTACACAGGCGATCCAAGAGACCCAGTACTTC. It codes for CSATQAIQETQYF.